Each of the 23 T cell receptor beta chains below was sequenced from the same sample in a study of blood T cell repertoires in COVID-19. Using immunoSEQ multiplex PCR, the repertoire was profiled, and TCRdb retains in-frame clones only, with some absent. Among 400,000 to 450,000 clones listed, 75% to 90% were seen once. Material: peripheral blood. The receptors here all came from a woman aged 40-49 years with COVID-19, enrolled during active disease.

The rearrangement links TRBV24-1 to TRBJ2-5; a possible D gene is TRBD2 (5 bases). CDR3 size: 14 residues. Germline lookup yields CDR1 KGHDR and CDR2 SFDVKD. The V end lost 4 bases, the J end lost 5 bases, and 13 bases lay between the germline ends. CDR3 nucleotide sequence: TGTGCCACCAGTGACCCCCCGCTAGCTGAGACCCAGTACTTC. As protein: CATSDPPLAETQYF.

The V call is TRBV5-6, the J call TRBJ1-5; the match to TRBD1 covers 9 bases. Germline CDR1 and CDR2: SGHDT and YYEEEE. The V and J ends lost 5 bases and 7 bases, in that order; junction bases with no gene match: 7. The CDR3 totals 14 residues. Written as DNA, the CDR3 is TGTGCCAGCAGTTACCGGGACAGGGCCCAGCCCCAGCATTTT. Its translation: CASSYRDRAQPQHF.

The V and J genes are TRBV28 and TRBJ2-2, with D uncertain. Germline V lookup: CDR1 MDHEN, CDR2 SYDVKM. CDR3 length: 15 residues. V dropped 3 bases and J dropped 0 bases, with 8 bases sitting between them. The CDR3 region is CASSFAGTNTGELFF. The CDR3 coding sequence is TGTGCCAGCAGTTTCGCAGGAACGAACACCGGGGAGCTGTTTTTT.

The chain has TRBV5-1 and TRBJ1-4; 8 nucleotides align to TRBD1. The CDR3 runs to 17 residues. With V trimmed by 3 bases and J by 7 bases, 14 bases remained unmatched. CDR1 is SGHRS, CDR2 YFSETQ, per germline. CDR3 DNA: TGCGCCAGCAGCTGGTCGACAGGGGCCGGCCAGGGTGAAAAACTGTTTTTT. Amino acid sequence: CASSWSTGAGQGEKLFF.

V usage is TRBV27 and J usage is TRBJ2-5; possibly TRBD1 for D (6 bases). Per germline, CDR1 MNHEY and CDR2 SMNVEV (reference sequence). Between the trimmed V and J ends, which lost 1 base and 4 bases, there was a span of 10 bases. The CDR3 sequence is 14 residues long. DNA of the CDR3: TGTGCCAGCAGTTTATTGGCAGGGGTAGAGACCCAGTACTTC. It encodes CASSLLAGVETQYF.

The chain combines TRBV4-2 with TRBJ1-2; possibly TRBD1 for D (6 bases). The V and J ends lost 0 bases and 7 bases respectively, with 15 bases between them. The CDR3 consists of 15 residues. Germline V lookup: CDR1 LGHNA, CDR2 YNFKEQ. This chain's CDR3 is CASSQETHRETGYTF. CDR3 sequence (DNA): TGTGCCAGCAGCCAAGAAACGCACAGGGAAACTGGCTACACCTTC.

V is TRBV6-5 and J is TRBJ1-2, with D hard to call. Per germline, CDR1 MNHEY and CDR2 SVGAGI. The CDR3 has 12 amino acids. V was cut by 5 bases and J by 0 bases, with 4 bases left in between. CDR3 region: CASSPANYGYTF. CDR3 in DNA: TGTGCCAGCAGTCCAGCTAACTATGGCTACACCTTC.

CDR3 loop: CAISVAQDNSPLHF. The CDR3 DNA is TGTGCCATCAGTGTGGCACAAGATAATTCACCCCTCCACTTT. V and J are TRBV10-3 and TRBJ1-6; no definite D call. The V end lost 4 bases, the J end lost 5 bases, and 9 bases lay between the germline ends. CDR3 length: 14 residues. Looked up from germline, CDR1 is ENHRY and CDR2 is SYGVKD.

The rearrangement joins TRBV6-6 to TRBJ2-7, with TRBD1 matching over 12 bases. The V gene's germline CDR1 is MNHNY and CDR2 SVGAGI (reference sequence). V lost 8 bases, J lost 4 bases, and 3 bases stayed unmatched. CDR3 length: 13 amino acids. CDR3 coding DNA: TGTGCCAGCGGGGGACAGGGGGCGTACGAGCAGTACTTC. Residues: CASGGQGAYEQYF.

V usage is TRBV4-3 and J usage is TRBJ2-7; TRBD2 agrees at 8 bases. The CDR3 sequence is 16 residues long. After removal of 1 base from V and 2 bases from J, the junction contained 7 bases not matched to a gene. The germline V gene encodes CDR1 LGHNA and CDR2 YSLEER. CDR3 coding DNA: TGCGCCAGCAGCCAAGTAGACGGGAGGGGGACCTACGAGCAGTACTTC. The encoded protein is CASSQVDGRGTYEQYF.

V usage is TRBV18 and J usage is TRBJ1-5; D is possibly TRBD1 (6 bases). The CDR3 contains 15 residues. From germline, CDR1 is KGHSH and CDR2 LQKENI. The germline V and J ends were trimmed by 6 bases and 0 bases, with 12 bases remaining between them. CDR3 sequence (DNA): TGTGCCAGCTCGACGCAGGGGCTTAGCAATCAGCCCCAGCATTTT. Translating gives CASSTQGLSNQPQHF.

This sequence joins TRBV19 and TRBJ2-2; the match to TRBD1 covers 9 bases. This CDR3 region has 15 residues. V trimming: 6 bases; J trimming: 4 bases; junction bases outside the gene matches: 6. Germline V gene lookup returns CDR1 LNHDA and CDR2 SQIVND (reference sequence). This CDR3 is CASSYRGPGTGELFF. For the CDR3, the DNA is TGTGCCAGTAGCTACAGGGGGCCGGGCACCGGGGAGCTGTTTTTT.

The rearrangement links TRBV29-1 to TRBJ1-5, with 9 bases lining up with TRBD1. This CDR3 region has 13 residues. V was pared by 7 bases and J by 3 bases, with 4 bases of the junction left unmatched. Germline V gives CDR1 SQVTM, CDR2 ANQGSEA. The CDR3 protein is CSARTGDNQPQHF. The CDR3 DNA reads as TGCAGCGCTCGGACAGGGGACAATCAGCCCCAGCATTTT.

This rearrangement joins TRBV11-3 to TRBJ1-1; 9 positions match TRBD1. The length of the CDR3 is 16 residues. The germline V gene has CDR1 SGHNT and CDR2 YENEEA. V gave up 3 bases and J gave up 3 bases; unmatched junction bases: 8. The DNA for the CDR3 is TGTGCCAGCAGCTTGGAAGAACAGGGGGCCGACACTGAAGCTTTCTTT. It codes for CASSLEEQGADTEAFF.

The chain joins TRBV7-2 to TRBJ2-1; TRBD1 agrees at 7 bases. Germline lookup yields CDR1 SGHTA and CDR2 FQGNSA. J lost 0 bases, V lost 6 bases, and 5 bases had no gene match. The CDR3 has 15 amino acids. For the CDR3, the DNA is TGTGCCAGCAGGCCTACAGGGGCCTCCTACAATGAGCAGTTCTTC. It is translated as CASRPTGASYNEQFF.

The chain combines TRBV19 with TRBJ2-3; 11 bases align to TRBD2. Unmatched junction bases numbered 11, after V lost 3 bases and J lost 0 bases. Germline CDR1 LNHDA, CDR2 SQIVND (reference sequence). The CDR3 contains 19 residues. As DNA, the CDR3 is TGTGCCAGTAGTATGCCTAGATCCGGGACTAGCGGCAGCACAGATACGCAGTATTTT. Translated, it gives CASSMPRSGTSGSTDTQYF.

This chain joins TRBV18 and TRBJ2-1; TRBD2 is a possible D gene (5 bases). CDR3 length: 15 residues. CDR1 and CDR2 (germline): KGHSH, LQKENI. The V gene lost 0 bases and the J gene lost 3 bases, with 9 bases spanning the gap. The CDR3, as DNA: TGTGCCAGCTCACCACCCAACGGGAACTACAATGAGCAGTTCTTC. Amino acids: CASSPPNGNYNEQFF.

The chain joins TRBV27 to TRBJ2-1; tentative D call: TRBD1 (6 bases). With 10 bases removed from V and 3 bases from J, the gap between germline ends came to 13 bases. This CDR3 has 13 residues. The V gene's germline CDR1 is MNHEY and CDR2 SMNVEV (reference sequence). Written as DNA, the CDR3 is TGTGCCATCCGACGGGACAACTACAATGAGCAGTTCTTC. It is translated as CAIRRDNYNEQFF.

The V gene is TRBV6-5, the J gene TRBJ2-3; TRBD1 matches 12 bases. V lost 4 bases, J lost 5 bases, and 7 bases stayed unmatched. The CDR3 has 16 amino acids. Germline V gene sequence: CDR1 MNHEY, CDR2 SVGAGI. The CDR3 region is CASSFSGTGGLDTQYF. CDR3 nucleotide sequence: TGTGCCAGCAGTTTCTCAGGGACAGGGGGCTTAGATACGCAGTATTTT.

The genes are TRBV9 and TRBJ2-3; 7 bases align to TRBD2. This CDR3 spans 18 amino acids. CDR1 SGDLS and CDR2 YYNGEE come from the germline V gene. V trimming: 4 bases; J trimming: 2 bases; junction bases outside the gene matches: 16. DNA of the CDR3: TGTGCCAGCAGCCCCCTTGGTGACGGGGGGTTTATCACAGATACGCAGTATTTT. Translating gives CASSPLGDGGFITDTQYF.

This clone was seen only once. This rearrangement joins TRBV6-5 to TRBJ1-1; D perhaps matches TRBD1 (6 bases). The length of the CDR3 is 12 residues. CDR1 MNHEY and CDR2 SVGAGI come from the germline V gene. V shed 6 bases and J shed 7 bases, with 12 bases lying between them. The CDR3 sequence: CASRNRESEAFF. The CDR3, as DNA: TGTGCCAGCAGGAACAGGGAAAGTGAAGCTTTCTTT.

The genes are TRBV7-8 and TRBJ1-5, with 7 positions matching TRBD1. The V and J ends lost 6 bases and 4 bases, in that order; junction bases with no gene match: 9. This CDR3 contains 15 residues. Germline loops: CDR1 SGHVS, CDR2 FQNEAQ. Here the CDR3 reads CASSFTSGGNQPQHF. The CDR3 nucleotides are TGTGCCAGCAGTTTCACGTCAGGGGGGAATCAGCCCCAGCATTTT.

The chain employs TRBV19 and TRBJ1-4; tentative D call: TRBD1 (6 bases). The CDR3 has 14 amino acids. Trimming took 1 base from V and 8 from J, leaving 11 bases between them. The germline V gene encodes CDR1 LNHDA and CDR2 SQIVND (reference sequence). In DNA, the CDR3 is TGTGCCAGTAGTATAGGGACAGTCAGGGAAAAACTGTTTTTT. Amino acid sequence: CASSIGTVREKLFF.